One sample yielded the 28 T cell receptor beta chains listed below, sequenced in a study of CD8 T cells in ankylosing spondylitis. TCRdb called the 5' RACE reads again in MiXCR, with one record for every CDR3 protein. The data show about 320,000 distinct CDR3 sequences, 11% seen once. The sample taken for sequencing was blood, either unsorted or a sorted T cell fraction (not recorded which). Receptors originate from a female donor with ankylosing spondylitis or in good health (not recorded which).

This clonotype appeared many times. The J gene is TRBJ2-7, the V gene TRBV20-1; D may be TRBD1 (6 bases). Germline-derived CDR1 and CDR2 are DFQATT and SNEGSKA (reference sequence). The V and J ends lost 5 bases and 2 bases respectively, with 13 bases between them. The CDR3 consists of 13 residues. The CDR3 here is CSAPTGTTYEQYF. Written as DNA, the CDR3 is TGCAGTGCTCCCACCGGGACAACCTACGAGCAGTACTTC.

The chain couples TRBV29-1 to TRBJ2-7, with D possibly matching TRBD2 (6 bases). Looked up from germline, CDR1 is SQVTM and CDR2 is ANQGSEA. The V end lost 0 bases, the J end lost 3 bases, and 21 bases lay between the germline ends. CDR3 length: 17 amino acids. The CDR3 region is CSVEERGVDPRIYEQYF. For the CDR3, the DNA is TGCAGCGTTGAAGAGCGGGGCGTTGACCCCCGGATCTACGAGCAGTACTTC.

The V and J genes are TRBV3-1 and TRBJ1-1, with no clear D. The CDR3 spans 13 residues. V lost 7 bases, J lost 3 bases, and 12 bases lay in between. Germline V gene data show CDR1 as LGHDT and CDR2 as YNNKEL (reference sequence). The CDR3 loop is CASTRIGYTEAFF. In DNA, the CDR3 is TGTGCCAGCACTAGAATCGGGTACACTGAAGCTTTCTTT.

This clonotype was found many times. The chain has TRBV20-1 and TRBJ2-3, with 7 bases identical to TRBD1. The CDR3 totals 15 residues. CDR1 DFQATT and CDR2 SNEGSKA come from the germline V gene (reference sequence). J lost 3 bases, V lost 0 bases, and 6 bases had no gene match. The CDR3 DNA reads as TGCAGTGCTAGAGATATCGACAGGGTAACAGATACGCAGTATTTT. Translation: CSARDIDRVTDTQYF.

This clonotype was counted ten times or more. J is TRBJ2-1 and V is TRBV7-9; 11 nucleotides line up with TRBD2. The length of the CDR3 is 14 residues. Germline V gives CDR1 SEHNR, CDR2 FQNEAQ (reference sequence). J gave up 10 bases and V 5 bases, and 7 bases lay outside the gene matches. The CDR3 coding sequence is TGTGCCAGCAGCGCCGGACTAGCGGGCCAGGAGCAGTTCTTC. Protein product: CASSAGLAGQEQFF.

The rearrangement uses TRBV30 and TRBJ1-2; D gene unclear. Looked up from germline, CDR1 is GTSNPN and CDR2 is SVGIG (reference sequence). This CDR3 has 12 amino acids. Trimming took off 1 base at V and 5 bases at J, with 8 bases between the two ends. In DNA form, the CDR3 reads TGTGCCTGGAGTGGTGACAAGTATGGCTACACCTTC. This encodes CAWSGDKYGYTF.

The chain couples TRBV30 to TRBJ2-1, with D tentatively TRBD1 (6 bases). This CDR3 has 15 amino acids. Germline V gives CDR1 GTSNPN, CDR2 SVGIG (reference sequence). Trimming stripped 5 bases from V and 5 bases from J, with 19 bases between. The CDR3 nucleotides are TGTGCCTGGTTGGACAGACAGAGAGTCAACAATGAGCAGTTCTTC. Its translation is CAWLDRQRVNNEQFF.

In its sample, this clonotype was seen many times. The chain links TRBV7-2 to TRBJ2-7, with D perhaps TRBD1 (6 bases). Germline CDR1 reads SGHTA; CDR2 reads FQGNSA. V gave up 5 bases and J gave up 2 bases, with 16 bases separating them. This CDR3 has 15 amino acids. CDR3 coding DNA: TGTGCCAGCAGCCCAGCACAGGGTTCTGCCTACGAGCAGTACTTC. It is translated as CASSPAQGSAYEQYF.

To note about this clonotype: A read error is possible here, since a much larger clone lies one base away. The chain uses TRBV12-3 or TRBV12-4 and TRBJ1-2, with TRBD1 matching over 8 bases. CDR3 length: 13 amino acids. The CDR3 region is CASSPAGGYGYSF. The CDR3 nucleotides read TGTGCCAGCAGTCCAGCAGGGGGCTATGGCTACTCCTTC.

In this sample, this clonotype turned up a few times. V and J are TRBV20-1 and TRBJ2-6; D is possibly TRBD2 (6 bases). The CDR3 has 14 residues. Germline V gene data show CDR1 as DFQATT and CDR2 as SNEGSKA (reference sequence). V gave up 2 bases and J gave up 4 bases, with 9 bases separating them. The CDR3 region is CSARREAGANVLTF. The CDR3 nucleotides read TGCAGTGCTAGAAGGGAGGCCGGGGCCAACGTCCTGACTTTC.

In its sample, this clonotype was seen many times. This chain joins TRBV5-1 and TRBJ2-7; D may match TRBD1 or TRBD2 (5 bases each). V lost 0 bases and J lost 3, with 13 bases in between. The CDR3 has 15 residues. Looked up from germline, CDR1 is SGHRS and CDR2 is YFSETQ. This CDR3 reads CASSLAGDPYYEQYF. CDR3 sequence (DNA): TGCGCCAGCAGCTTGGCTGGGGACCCTTACTACGAGCAGTACTTC.

This clonotype has ten or more counts. The J gene is TRBJ2-2, the V gene TRBV10-3; tentatively, D is TRBD1 or TRBD2 (5 bases each). The V gene's germline CDR1 is ENHRY and CDR2 SYGVKD. The CDR3 length is 17 residues. V was shortened by 4 bases and J by 0 bases, with 15 bases between the two germline ends. This CDR3 is CAISAVGDPTNTGELFF. The CDR3 region has the DNA TGTGCCATCAGTGCGGTCGGGGACCCCACGAACACCGGGGAGCTGTTTTTT.

This clonotype was recorded a few times. The chain carries TRBV7-2 and TRBJ2-1; no reliable D call. Germline V gene lookup returns CDR1 SGHTA and CDR2 FQGNSA. The V and J ends lost 5 bases and 6 bases respectively, with 8 bases between them. This CDR3 has 12 residues. The CDR3 sequence is CASSLLPNEQFF. As DNA, the CDR3 is TGTGCCAGCAGCCTACTCCCCAATGAGCAGTTCTTC.

This clonotype was observed a few times. The chain uses TRBV4-3 and TRBJ1-3, with D unresolved. Per the germline V gene, CDR1 is LGHNA and CDR2 is YSLEER. CDR3 length: 15 residues. Trimming took 0 bases from V and 4 from J, leaving 10 bases between them. CDR3 sequence (DNA): TGCGCCAGCAGCCAAGATCGCGGGTGGGGAAACACCATATATTTT. Translation gives CASSQDRGWGNTIYF.

This clonotype was counted ten times or more. The chain employs TRBV5-1 and TRBJ1-1; 7 bases match TRBD1. The CDR3 sequence is 19 residues long. With 5 bases clipped from V and 0 bases from J, the junction kept 19 bases outside the gene matches. CDR1 and CDR2 (germline): SGHRS, YFSETQ. CDR3 sequence (DNA): TGCGCCAGCAGTCCTCACTTAACAGGGGCCTCTCACATGAACACTGAAGCTTTCTTT. The encoded protein is CASSPHLTGASHMNTEAFF.

This clonotype showed up just a few times. The chain carries TRBV28 and TRBJ1-3; D is ambiguous. The CDR3 consists of 12 residues. Between the trimmed V and J ends, which lost 6 bases and 3 bases, there was a span of 6 bases. Per the germline V gene, CDR1 is MDHEN and CDR2 is SYDVKM. This CDR3 reads CASSLIGNTIYF. The DNA of the CDR3 is TGTGCCAGCAGCCTAATTGGAAACACCATATATTTT.

In this sample, this clonotype turned up many times. This chain links TRBV6-1 with TRBJ1-2, with TRBD1 matching 7 bases. Losses at the gene ends were 0 bases for V and 4 bases for J; bases not matched to a gene: 2. CDR3 length equals 14 residues. Looked up from germline, CDR1 is MNHNS and CDR2 is SASEGT. In DNA, the CDR3 is TGTGCCAGCAGTGAAGCAAACAGGGGCTATGGCTACACCTTC. This gives the protein CASSEANRGYGYTF.

This clonotype was counted between two and nine times. This chain uses TRBV12-3 or TRBV12-4 with TRBJ2-7; D unclear. With 8 bases removed from V and 0 bases from J, the gap between germline ends came to 11 bases. The length of the CDR3 is 13 residues. The CDR3 sequence: CASGFVTSYEQYF. The CDR3 nucleotides read TGTGCCAGCGGGTTCGTTACCTCCTACGAGCAGTACTTC.

This chain links TRBV28 with TRBJ2-1, with a tentative D call TRBD2 (5 bases). Germline V gives CDR1 MDHEN, CDR2 SYDVKM. This CDR3 comprises 16 residues. The V and J ends lost 6 bases and 4 bases respectively, with 19 bases between them. The CDR3, as DNA: TGTGCCAGCAGGGGAGTTGGGCTAGACTCTTACAATGAGCAGTTCTTC. It codes for CASRGVGLDSYNEQFF.

V is TRBV19 and J is TRBJ2-3; 8 bases are shared with TRBD2. CDR3 length: 17 residues. The J segment lost 6 bases and the V segment lost 0 bases, leaving 11 bases of the junction unmatched. Per the germline V gene, CDR1 is LNHDA and CDR2 is SQIVND (reference sequence). CDR3 coding DNA: TGTGCCAGTAGTATAGATCGGGGGGGGCCGGTTATGGATACGCAGTATTTT. This sequence encodes CASSIDRGGPVMDTQYF. The full variable domain, completed using reference TRBV19 and TRBJ2-3, is DGGITQSPKYLFRKEGQNVTLSCEQNLNHDAMYWYRQDPGQGLRLIYYSQIVNDFQKGDIAEGYSVSREKKESFPLTVTSAQKNPTAFYLCASSIDRGGPVMDTQYFGPGTRLTVL.

Many counts were recorded for this clonotype. J is TRBJ2-7 and V is TRBV6-5, with a weak D call TRBD2 (6 bases). CDR3 length equals 15 residues. Germline CDR1 is MNHEY and CDR2 is SVGAGI. V lost 2 bases to trimming and J lost 3 bases, with 14 bases between them. CDR3 sequence (DNA): TGTGCCAGCAGTTACACCGGGACTCCATTCTACGAGCAGTACTTC. It yields the protein CASSYTGTPFYEQYF.

This clonotype showed up many times. V usage is TRBV5-1 and J usage is TRBJ2-2, with a tentative D call TRBD2 (6 bases). There are 15 residues in the CDR3. Germline assignment: CDR1 SGHRS and CDR2 YFSETQ. Trimming removed 7 bases at V and 2 bases at J, with 15 bases between. CDR3 protein: CASRSRRENTGELFF. For the CDR3, the DNA is TGCGCCAGCCGGAGTCGGAGGGAAAACACCGGGGAGCTGTTTTTT.

This chain joins TRBV5-5 and TRBJ2-1, with TRBD2 as a possible D gene (6 bases). CDR3 length: 15 residues. Germline V gives CDR1 SGHKS, CDR2 YYEKEE (reference sequence). Deletions cut 3 bases from V and 13 bases from J, with 23 bases between. The CDR3: CASSSLDGTPDGQFF. The CDR3 region has the DNA TGTGCCAGCAGCTCCCTTGACGGGACTCCTGACGGCCAGTTCTTC.

This clonotype has ten or more counts. This chain uses TRBV5-1 with TRBJ2-1; 8 bases are shared with TRBD2. After removal of 1 base from V and 3 bases from J, the junction contained 3 bases not matched to a gene. From germline, CDR1 is SGHRS and CDR2 YFSETQ. This CDR3 is built from 15 residues. CDR3 region: CASSLLGLDYNEQFF. The CDR3, as DNA: TGCGCCAGCAGCTTGTTGGGACTAGACTACAATGAGCAGTTCTTC.

This clonotype was picked up many times. The chain employs TRBV6-1 and TRBJ1-4; a possible D gene is TRBD1 (5 bases). This CDR3 is built from 15 residues. Trimming stripped 6 bases from V and 6 bases from J, with 17 bases between. Germline CDR1 and CDR2: MNHNS and SASEGT. CDR3 nucleotides: TGTGCCAGCAGCCGGGAGGCAGGGTCTGATGAAAAACTGTTTTTT. This gives the protein CASSREAGSDEKLFF.

In its sample, this clonotype was seen many times. The chain is built from TRBV4-2 and TRBJ2-3; a weak D match, TRBD1 (6 bases). The germline CDR1 and CDR2 sequences are LGHNA and YNFKEQ. The CDR3 consists of 14 residues. Trimming shortened V by 1 base and J by 6 bases, and 11 bases separated the two germline ends. For the CDR3, the DNA is TGTGCCAGCAGCCAAGTCGGACAGTCCGATACGCAGTATTTT. Its protein product is CASSQVGQSDTQYF.

This clonotype was observed at least ten times. This chain uses TRBV6-5 with TRBJ1-4; no clear D. This CDR3 has 15 amino acids. Trimming took off 0 bases at V and 7 bases at J, with 12 bases between the two ends. Germline V gene lookup returns CDR1 MNHEY and CDR2 SVGAGI. CDR3: CASSYSRPAGEKLFF. The DNA of the CDR3 is TGTGCCAGCAGTTACTCCAGGCCGGCGGGTGAAAAACTGTTTTTT.

This clonotype has at least ten counts. The J gene is TRBJ2-1, the V gene TRBV12-3 or TRBV12-4; 10 bases are shared with TRBD2. The junction had 8 bases not matched to a gene; V was cut back by 6 bases and J by 6 bases. The CDR3 has 15 residues. The CDR3 sequence is CASREIAGGSNEQFF. In DNA form, the CDR3 reads TGTGCCAGCAGGGAAATAGCGGGAGGCAGCAATGAGCAGTTCTTC.